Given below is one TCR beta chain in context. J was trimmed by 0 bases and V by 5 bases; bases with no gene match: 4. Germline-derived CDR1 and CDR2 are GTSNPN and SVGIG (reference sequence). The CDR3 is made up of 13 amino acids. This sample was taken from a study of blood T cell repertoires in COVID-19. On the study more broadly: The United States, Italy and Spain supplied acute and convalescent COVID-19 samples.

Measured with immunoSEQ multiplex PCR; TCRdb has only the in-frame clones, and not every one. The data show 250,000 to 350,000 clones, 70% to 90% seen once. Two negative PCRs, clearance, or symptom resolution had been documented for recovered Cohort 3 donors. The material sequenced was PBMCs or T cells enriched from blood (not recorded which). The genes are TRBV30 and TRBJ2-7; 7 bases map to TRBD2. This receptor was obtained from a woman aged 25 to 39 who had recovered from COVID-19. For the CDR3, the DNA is TGTGCCTGGTCTCCGGGGGGCTCCTACGAGCAGTACTTC. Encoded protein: CAWSPGGSYEQYF.